This passage covers 13 T cell receptor beta chains from one sample sequenced in a study of T cell repertoires in ileal Crohn's disease. Libraries were prepared by immunoSEQ multiplex PCR; TCRdb keeps only in-frame clonotypes and omits some of them. The sample yields roughly 13,000 clones, around three quarters seen once. Material for sequencing was ileal tissue. These TCRs come from an adult with Crohn's disease.

The V call is TRBV29-1, the J call TRBJ2-3; D tentatively reads TRBD1 or TRBD2 (5 bases each). The CDR3 spans 13 residues. Trimming shortened V by 8 bases and J by 2 bases, and 14 bases separated the two germline ends. Germline V CDR1 and CDR2: SQVTM, ANQGSEA. Written as DNA, the CDR3 is TGCAGCTCGCGGATGGGGACCACAGATACGCAGTATTTT. Translating gives CSSRMGTTDTQYF.

This chain uses TRBV7-9 with TRBJ1-3; 8 nucleotides agree with TRBD1. From germline, CDR1 is SEHNR and CDR2 FQNEAQ (reference sequence). The CDR3 has 15 amino acids. V shed 6 bases and J 4 bases; nucleotides not matched to a gene: 8. Here the CDR3 DNA reads TGTGCCAGCAGTTACGCAGGGGGCGCGGGAAACACCATATATTTT. It translates to CASSYAGGAGNTIYF.

This clone was recorded a few times. V is TRBV9 and J is TRBJ1-1; no reliable D call. Germline lookup yields CDR1 SGDLS and CDR2 YYNGEE. This CDR3 contains 13 residues. Trimming took off 4 bases at V and 6 bases at J, with 13 bases between the two ends. The CDR3 DNA sequence: TGTGCCAGCAGCACCACGGGCCAGGCTGAAGCTTTCTTT. Translated, it gives CASSTTGQAEAFF.

The chain couples TRBV14 to TRBJ1-5; 8 positions agree with TRBD1. This CDR3 comprises 17 residues. V lost 0 bases to trimming and J lost 2 bases; unmatched junction nucleotides: 6. Germline V CDR1 and CDR2: SGHDN, FVKESK. For the CDR3, the DNA is TGTGCCAGCAGCCAAGAAGCAGGGGGCGGTTGCAATCAGCCCCAGCATTTT. Translated, it gives CASSQEAGGGCNQPQHF.

This clone was seen a handful of times. V usage is TRBV11-2 and J usage is TRBJ2-5, with 15 bases aligning to TRBD2. V gave up 2 bases and J gave up 3 bases; unmatched junction bases: 10. Germline lookup yields CDR1 SGHAT and CDR2 FQNNGV. The CDR3 totals 19 residues. As DNA, the CDR3 is TGTGCCAGCAGCTTAACCTCCGGGACTAGCGGGGGGTTAAAAGAGACCCAGTACTTC. It translates to CASSLTSGTSGGLKETQYF. The whole variable domain, remainder taken from reference TRBV11-2 and TRBJ2-5, is EAGVAQSPRYKIIEKRQSVAFWCNPISGHATLYWYQQILGQGPKLLIQFQNNGVVDDSQLPKDRFSAERLKGVDSTLKIQPAKLEDSAVYLCASSLTSGTSGGLKETQYFGPGTRLLVL.

The chain recombines TRBV6-5 with TRBJ2-3; maybe TRBD2 (5 bases). This CDR3 region has 15 residues. Trimming cost V 6 bases and J 6 bases, with 19 bases left between them. Looked up from germline, CDR1 is MNHEY and CDR2 is SVGAGI. CDR3 coding DNA: TGTGCCAGCAGGGACTCGGAACTCCTCCTGGATACGCAGTATTTT. It yields the protein CASRDSELLLDTQYF.

This clone is deemed medium-sized. This rearrangement joins TRBV5-8 to TRBJ2-5; D unclear. Deletions cut 1 base from V and 4 bases from J, with 5 bases between. The length of the CDR3 is 12 residues. Germline CDR1 SGHTS, CDR2 YDEGEE. CDR3 in amino acids: CASSLYGETQYF. In nucleotides, the CDR3 is TGTGCCAGCAGCTTGTATGGAGAGACCCAGTACTTC. The full variable domain, rest sourced from reference TRBV5-8 and TRBJ2-5, is EAGVTQSPTHLIKTRGQQATLRCSPISGHTSVYWYQQALGLGLQFLLWYDEGEERNRGNFPPRFSGRQFPNYSSELNVNALELEDSALYLCASSLYGETQYFGPGTRLLVL.

The CDR3 reads CASLRTDSNQPQHF. As DNA, the CDR3 is TGTGCCAGCCTTAGGACAGATAGCAATCAGCCCCAGCATTTT. The gene calls are TRBV6-1 and TRBJ1-5; possibly TRBD1 for D (6 bases). The CDR3 is 14 residues long. Per germline, CDR1 MNHNS and CDR2 SASEGT. V was trimmed by 8 bases and J by 0 bases, leaving 11 bases between them.

The chain employs TRBV6-5 and TRBJ2-1; D is perhaps TRBD1 or TRBD2 (6 bases each). CDR3 size: 14 residues. The germline V gene has CDR1 MNHEY and CDR2 SVGAGI. V was trimmed by 1 base and J by 6 bases, leaving 10 bases between them. In nucleotides, the CDR3 is TGTGCCAGCAGTTACTGGGGGGCCTCCAATGAGCAGTTCTTC. Translation: CASSYWGASNEQFF.

This clone was detected only a few times. The CDR3 DNA reads as TGTGCCAGCAGCCTCGGGGGGGCCAACGTCCTGACTTTC. This gives the protein CASSLGGANVLTF. The V gene is TRBV14, the J gene TRBJ2-6, with D uncertain. CDR3 length: 13 amino acids. The germline V gene encodes CDR1 SGHDN and CDR2 FVKESK. Trimming pared 4 bases from V and 4 bases from J, leaving 5 bases between.

This clone was seen once. This chain links TRBV10-2 with TRBJ2-7; maybe TRBD2 (5 bases). The V end lost 3 bases, the J end lost 4 bases, and 16 bases lay between the germline ends. CDR1 is WSHSY, CDR2 SAAADI, per germline. The CDR3 contains 15 residues. As DNA, the CDR3 is TGCGCCAGCAGTGAAGGAGGCCGAACTCTGTACGAGCAGTACTTC. It specifies CASSEGGRTLYEQYF.

This clone is large in the sample. This sequence joins TRBV2 and TRBJ2-7; D not certain. V dropped 7 bases and J dropped 6 bases, with 13 bases sitting between them. The germline gives CDR1 SNHLY, CDR2 FYNNEI. This CDR3 is 12 amino acids long. The chain's CDR3 is CASTGFSTEQYF. The CDR3 DNA reads TGTGCCAGCACTGGCTTCTCCACCGAGCAGTACTTC.

This clone is categorized as medium-sized. This chain connects TRBV5-1 to TRBJ2-7, with D tentatively TRBD1 (5 bases). This CDR3 comprises 13 residues. Germline V lookup: CDR1 SGHRS, CDR2 YFSETQ. The V end was cut by 5 bases, the J end by 0 bases, with 9 bases between. CDR3 protein: CASSPQGSYEQYF. CDR3 coding DNA: TGCGCCAGCAGTCCCCAGGGCTCCTACGAGCAGTACTTC.